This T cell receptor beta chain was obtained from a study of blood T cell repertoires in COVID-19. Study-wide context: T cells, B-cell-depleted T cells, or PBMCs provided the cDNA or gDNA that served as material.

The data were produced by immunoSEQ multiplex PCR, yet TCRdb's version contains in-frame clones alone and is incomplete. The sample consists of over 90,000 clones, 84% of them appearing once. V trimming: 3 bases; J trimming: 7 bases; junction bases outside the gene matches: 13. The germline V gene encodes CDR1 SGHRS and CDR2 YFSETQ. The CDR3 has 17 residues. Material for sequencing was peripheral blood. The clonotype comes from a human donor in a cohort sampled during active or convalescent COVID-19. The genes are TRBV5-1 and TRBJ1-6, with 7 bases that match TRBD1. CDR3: CASSSGTALFLNSPLHF. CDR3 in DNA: TGCGCCAGCAGCTCCGGGACAGCCCTCTTCTTGAATTCACCCCTCCACTTT.